This T cell receptor (beta chain) was retrieved from a study of T-cell reconstitution after alpha-beta-depleted transplantation in children (dated by TCRdb to the mid-2010s). Regarding the study in general: Using TCR repertoire profiling, the study quantitatively followed how T-cell immune reconstitution unfolded in children after TCRalphabeta/CD19-depleted allogeneic hematopoietic cell transplantation.

This clonotype was observed a few times. The antigen it binds to is not known. No much larger clone exists at a distance of one base, and base qualities are not known. V is pared back by 1 base and J by 4 bases, with 11 bases lying between the germline termini. The CDR3 contains 15 residues, cysteine and phenylalanine counted. Solely the CDR3 DNA is kept, with 45 bases framed from the first base. The germline V gene encodes CDR1 SGHTA and CDR2 FQGNSA. What the authors observed across the whole study: The apparently early recovery of alphabetaT-cell counts about two months after transplant reportedly depended on only several hundred rapidly expanded clones that came from non-depleted graft cells. Over subsequent months, a decline in hyperexpanded clone frequencies was noted, and after one year, T-cell counts and TCRbeta diversity were mostly ascribed to newly produced T cells. In some patients, the high TCRbeta diversity seen at day 60 was put down to recipient T cells and intrathymic progenitors that had survived conditioning.

In light of the paper, this sample's treatment or condition label describes: allogeneic hematopoietic cell transplantation with graft depleted of TCRalphabeta T cells and CD19 B cells. Transplant recipients were children who received TCRalphabeta/CD19-depleted allogeneic hematopoietic cell grafts. The library was produced with PCR. Sequencing instrument: Illumina HiSeq 2500. Molecular barcoding was employed in the preparation of TCR libraries, with unique molecular identifiers being used to normalize TCRbeta repertoire quantification. The public sequencing data were trimmed at Q25 with fastp and processed into clonotypes with MiXCR by TCRdb, which kept only in-frame beta chains. Rows with a matching CDR3 protein are joined into one entry that keeps the most common DNA and genes. This sample is represented by approximately 650,000 distinct CDR3 sequences; roughly 14% of them were singletons. Roughly 0.77% of the sample lies in the top ten.

The source of this sequence is a girl between 2 and 10 years old with congenital amegakaryocytic thrombocytopenia, due to receive a stem cell transplant. The rearranged chain carries TRBV7-2 and TRBJ2-1; the D gene could be either TRBD1 or TRBD2, each agreeing at 5 bases. The sequencing used PBMCs, collected before TCRalphabeta/CD19-depleted stem cell transplant. The encoded CDR3 is CASSLGQGEYNEQFF. Read as DNA, the sequence is TGTGCCAGCAGCTTAGGGCAGGGAGAATACAATGAGCAGTTCTTC.